Below, 19 T cell receptor beta chains from the same sample are listed, as sequenced in a study of T cell responses to AZD1222 COVID-19 vaccine. Clones were sequenced by immunoSEQ multiplex PCR, and TCRdb holds only the in-frame ones, with some missing. The sample consists of 100,000 to 140,000 clones, roughly 87% of them appearing once. This specimen was peripheral blood, taken on day 0 of AZD1222 vaccination. The source of these receptors is an adult in good health.

The chain joins TRBV5-1 to TRBJ2-1; 9 bases line up with TRBD2. Per germline, CDR1 SGHRS and CDR2 YFSETQ. Unmatched junction bases numbered 11, after V lost 4 bases and J lost 6 bases. This CDR3 has 16 residues. The CDR3 protein is CASSGEGLAGVNEQFF. DNA for the CDR3: TGCGCCAGCAGCGGAGAGGGGTTAGCGGGAGTCAATGAGCAGTTCTTC.

The CDR3 nucleotides are TGTGCCAGCAGTTTCCTCTCATTGAGGTTTAGCAATCAGCCCCAGCATTTT. The encoded protein is CASSFLSLRFSNQPQHF. V usage is TRBV28 and J usage is TRBJ1-5; D is undetermined. The length of the CDR3 is 17 residues. The V end was cut by 3 bases, the J end by 0 bases, with 15 bases between. Germline V CDR1 and CDR2: MDHEN, SYDVKM. Looking up the rest from reference TRBV28 and TRBJ1-5 gives the full variable domain: DVKVTQSSRYLVKRTGEKVFLECVQDMDHENMFWYRQDPGLGLRLIYFSYDVKMKEKGDIPEGYSVSREKKERFSLILESASTNQTSMYLCASSFLSLRFSNQPQHFGDGTRLSIL.

This rearrangement joins TRBV7-9 to TRBJ1-1, with a weak D call TRBD1 (6 bases). Germline-derived CDR1 and CDR2 are SEHNR and FQNEAQ (reference sequence). Trimming shortened V by 4 bases and J by 5 bases, and 17 bases separated the two germline ends. The CDR3 length is 15 residues. This chain's CDR3 is CASSYHPGGRTEAFF. CDR3 in DNA: TGTGCCAGCAGCTATCACCCGGGGGGGCGGACTGAAGCTTTCTTT.

The CDR3 nucleotides read TGTGCCAGCAGTAGGACGGCTGGAAACACCATATATTTT. Protein sequence: CASSRTAGNTIYF. The V call is TRBV12-3 or TRBV12-4, the J call TRBJ1-3; D remains ambiguous. V was pared by 5 bases and J by 2 bases, with 7 bases between. This CDR3 region has 13 residues.

V usage is TRBV7-8 and J usage is TRBJ2-7, with D possibly matching TRBD2 (6 bases). The CDR3 is 17 residues long. CDR1 is SGHVS, CDR2 FQNEAQ, per germline. Trimming took off 1 base at V and 1 base at J, with 17 bases between the two ends. CDR3 protein: CASSLGRVLSGSYEQYF. The CDR3 DNA is TGTGCCAGCAGCTTAGGCAGGGTTCTTAGCGGTTCCTACGAGCAGTACTTC.

The chain has TRBV4-3 and TRBJ2-2; tentatively, D is TRBD1 (5 bases). Germline-derived CDR1 and CDR2 are LGHNA and YSLEER. The CDR3 contains 15 residues. Trimming removed 1 base at V and 1 base at J, with 7 bases between. CDR3 protein: CASSQGQRNTGELFF. In DNA, the CDR3 is TGCGCCAGCAGCCAAGGACAGAGGAACACCGGGGAGCTGTTTTTT.

J is TRBJ2-7 and V is TRBV6-5, with D possibly matching TRBD2 (5 bases). The CDR3 runs 13 residues. Germline V lookup: CDR1 MNHEY, CDR2 SVGAGI. V lost 7 bases and J lost 0, with 10 bases in between. The CDR3 coding sequence is TGTGCCAGCAACCTAGCTAGCTCCTACGAGCAGTACTTC. This gives the protein CASNLASSYEQYF.

DNA for the CDR3: TGTGCCAGCAGCCCAGTATCTCGACTAGCGGGAGTCGGCGATGAGCAGTTCTTC. Its translation: CASSPVSRLAGVGDEQFF. This sequence joins TRBV9 and TRBJ2-1, with 12 positions matching TRBD2. This CDR3 region has 18 residues. Germline assignment: CDR1 SGDLS and CDR2 YYNGEE. J lost 8 bases, V lost 4 bases, and 16 bases had no gene match.

The chain carries TRBV6-1 and TRBJ1-2; TRBD1 matches 7 bases. Per the germline V gene, CDR1 is MNHNS and CDR2 is SASEGT. The length of the CDR3 is 16 residues. Trimming cost V 2 bases and J 6 bases; bases outside gene matches: 12. The CDR3 here is CASSESGQDLRHGYTF. The DNA of the CDR3 is TGTGCCAGCAGTGAAAGTGGACAGGACCTTAGACATGGCTACACCTTC.

This chain uses TRBV5-4 with TRBJ2-1; D might be TRBD2 (6 bases). Germline V gene lookup returns CDR1 SGHNT and CDR2 YYREEE (reference sequence). There are 15 residues in the CDR3. The germline V and J ends were trimmed by 4 bases and 7 bases, with 18 bases remaining between them. This chain's CDR3 is CASSPPGGSGNEQFF. The CDR3 bases are TGTGCCAGCAGCCCGCCTGGGGGGAGTGGAAATGAGCAGTTCTTC. The whole variable domain, filled in from reference TRBV5-4 and TRBJ2-1, reads ETGVTQSPTHLIKTRGQQVTLRCSSQSGHNTVSWYQQALGQGPQFIFQYYREEENGRGNFPPRFSGLQFPNYSSELNVNALELDDSALYLCASSPPGGSGNEQFFGPGTRLTVL.

The genes are TRBV20-1 and TRBJ2-1; D not certain. Per germline, CDR1 DFQATT and CDR2 SNEGSKA (reference sequence). V was pared by 5 bases and J by 7 bases, with 6 bases between. The CDR3 has 10 residues. CDR3 region: CSARRNEQFF. In DNA, the CDR3 is TGCAGTGCTCGAAGGAATGAGCAGTTCTTC.

V and J are TRBV21-1 and TRBJ1-3; whether TRBD1, the table's D call, matches the DNA was not checked. TRBV21-1 is a pseudogene segment. The CDR3 spans 14 residues. The CDR3 is CASSNSDSGNTIYF. The CDR3 DNA sequence: TGTGCCAGCAGCAACTCGGACAGTGGAAACACCATATATTTT.

This rearrangement joins TRBV7-9 to TRBJ2-7; no clear D gene. The germline gives CDR1 SEHNR, CDR2 FQNEAQ (reference sequence). The CDR3 loop spans 13 amino acids. V dropped 2 bases and J dropped 2 bases, with 7 bases sitting between them. The DNA of the CDR3 is TGTGCCAGCAGCTTAAGTTGGGCCTACGAGCAGTACTTC. Its translation is CASSLSWAYEQYF.

This clone was seen more than once but under ten times. The chain has TRBV24-1 and TRBJ2-7; a possible D gene is TRBD1 (6 bases). The CDR3 is made up of 14 amino acids. The germline V gene encodes CDR1 KGHDR and CDR2 SFDVKD. V lost 8 bases and J lost 0, with 13 bases in between. For the CDR3, the DNA is TGTGCCACCATCCCAGACAGGCCCTCCTACGAGCAGTACTTC. Protein sequence: CATIPDRPSYEQYF.

The rearrangement uses TRBV11-2 and TRBJ2-3; D gene unclear. The V end lost 7 bases, the J end lost 0 bases, and 11 bases lay between the germline ends. The CDR3 has 14 amino acids. Looked up from germline, CDR1 is SGHAT and CDR2 is FQNNGV. The DNA of the CDR3 is TGTGCCAGCACCTTTGGCAGTAGCACAGATACGCAGTATTTT. It yields the protein CASTFGSSTDTQYF.

The chain employs TRBV28 and TRBJ1-4; D is unresolved. The germline V gene has CDR1 MDHEN and CDR2 SYDVKM. V was cut by 5 bases and J by 4 bases, with 14 bases left in between. The CDR3 runs 15 residues. Here the CDR3 DNA reads TGTGCCAGCAGTGTCGAATCTGGAGGTAATGAAAAACTGTTTTTT. Its protein is CASSVESGGNEKLFF.

The gene calls are TRBV27 and TRBJ1-1; TRBD1 is a possible D gene (5 bases). The CDR3 loop spans 15 amino acids. CDR1 is MNHEY, CDR2 SMNVEV, per germline (reference sequence). V lost 5 bases to trimming and J lost 2 bases, with 15 bases between them. This chain's CDR3 is CASSPGGGFNTEAFF. The CDR3 region has the DNA TGTGCCAGCAGTCCAGGTGGGGGTTTCAACACTGAAGCTTTCTTT.

The genes are TRBV27 and TRBJ1-2; D may be TRBD1 (5 bases). CDR1 is MNHEY and CDR2 is SMNVEV in the germline V gene (reference sequence). V shed 3 bases and J shed 8 bases, with 19 bases lying between them. CDR3 length equals 15 residues. CDR3 nucleotide sequence: TGTGCCAGCAGTTTGAGTTCCGGGAGGGGAAAAGGCTACACCTTC. Protein sequence: CASSLSSGRGKGYTF.

The rearrangement joins TRBV5-6 to TRBJ2-7; TRBD1 matches 11 bases. The J segment lost 6 bases and the V segment lost 5 bases, leaving 4 bases of the junction unmatched. CDR3 size: 13 residues. The germline V gene has CDR1 SGHDT and CDR2 YYEEEE. The DNA of the CDR3 is TGTGCCAGCAGTTCCGGGACAGGGGGCGAGCAGTACTTC. Protein product: CASSSGTGGEQYF. The complete variable domain, with remaining parts taken from reference TRBV5-6 and TRBJ2-7, reads DAGVTQSPTHLIKTRGQQVTLRCSPKSGHDTVSWYQQALGQGPQFIFQYYEEEERQRGNFPDRFSGHQFPNYSSELNVNALLLGDSALYLCASSSGTGGEQYFGPGTRLTVT.